The following is a T cell receptor (beta chain) sequence with its context. The sample comes from a study of cytomegalovirus exposure and HLA in healthy donors. Amplification used 60 Vbeta primers and 13 Jbeta primers. Some clones are missing from TCRdb's copy, which holds only in-frame ones; the method was immunoSEQ multiplex PCR. The repertoire holds more than 95,000 clones, with under 90% as singletons. This CDR3 region has 14 residues. Trimming cost V 3 bases and J 9 bases; bases outside gene matches: 3. Germline assignment: CDR1 SGDLS and CDR2 YYNGEE. The sequenced sample was PBMCs. The sequence was collected from a woman aged 40 to 55 in good health and CMV-seropositive. The chain links TRBV9 to TRBJ2-1; 13 bases map to TRBD2. The CDR3 region has the DNA TGTGCCAGCAGCGCGGGACTAGCGGGACCTGAGCAGTTCTTC. Translation gives CASSAGLAGPEQFF.